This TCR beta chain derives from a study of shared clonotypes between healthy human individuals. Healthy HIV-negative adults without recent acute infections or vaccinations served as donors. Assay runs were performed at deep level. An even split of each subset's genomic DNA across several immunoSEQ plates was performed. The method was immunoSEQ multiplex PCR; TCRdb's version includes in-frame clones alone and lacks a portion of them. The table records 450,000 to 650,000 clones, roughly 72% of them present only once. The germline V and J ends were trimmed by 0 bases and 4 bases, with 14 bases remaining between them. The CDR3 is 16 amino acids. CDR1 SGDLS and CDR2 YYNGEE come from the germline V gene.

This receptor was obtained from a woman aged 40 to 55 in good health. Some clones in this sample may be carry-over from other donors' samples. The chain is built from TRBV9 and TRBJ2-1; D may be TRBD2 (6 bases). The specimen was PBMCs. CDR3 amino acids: CASSVVGGMRYNEQFF. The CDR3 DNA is TGTGCCAGCAGCGTAGTGGGCGGGATGAGGTACAATGAGCAGTTCTTC.